This T cell receptor beta chain was sequenced in a study of control samples from healthy donors and cancer patients. The CDR3 covers 16 residues. Per the germline V gene, CDR1 is SGHVS and CDR2 is FNYEAQ. Trimming removed 5 bases from V and 4 bases from J; junction bases left unmatched: 12. The table came from immunoSEQ multiplex PCR; TCRdb's copy has only in-frame clones and leaves some out. This sample has approximately 97,000 clones; about 92% occur once, and the top ten carry less than 2.5%. Sequenced sample: blood. The sequence was collected from a woman aged 18-30 years in good health. The gene calls are TRBV7-6 and TRBJ2-7; 9 bases fit TRBD2. CDR3 in DNA: TGTGCCAGCAGCGCGGGGCTTAGCGGGAGTTTGTACGAGCAGTACTTC. Its translation: CASSAGLSGSLYEQYF.